These 15 T cell receptor beta chains share one sample of origin, sequenced in a study of identical twins. In TCRdb, the 5' RACE reads were re-called with MiXCR into one record per CDR3 protein. In the table there are roughly 720,000 distinct CDR3 sequences, roughly 18% of which are singletons. The same specimen was also included in a second study, on T cells expressing NK-cell markers.

The sequenced sample was PBMCs. Receptor source: a woman aged 18-35 years in good health.

This clonotype was counted between two and nine times. The chain employs TRBV20-1 and TRBJ2-3, with a weak D call TRBD2 (5 bases). This CDR3 is 12 amino acids long. Looked up from germline, CDR1 is DFQATT and CDR2 is SNEGSKA (reference sequence). Trimming pared 6 bases from V and 0 bases from J, leaving 7 bases between. Written as DNA, the CDR3 is TGCAGTGCCGGGAAGAGCACAGATACGCAGTATTTT. This codes for CSAGKSTDTQYF.

This chain links TRBV27 with TRBJ2-7; D is uncertain. V was pared by 7 bases and J by 0 bases, with 13 bases between. CDR1 is MNHEY, CDR2 SMNVEV, per germline (reference sequence). The CDR3 is made up of 14 amino acids. CDR3 region: CASTPMAHSYEQYF. DNA of the CDR3: TGTGCCAGCACTCCTATGGCCCACTCCTACGAGCAGTACTTC.

CDR3 region: CSSPGQGVSDIQYF. The CDR3 DNA sequence: TGCAGTTCCCCGGGACAGGGAGTATCTGACATTCAGTACTTC. V and J are TRBV20-1 and TRBJ2-4; 9 bases match TRBD1. CDR1 is DFQATT, CDR2 SNEGSKA, per germline (reference sequence). CDR3 length: 14 amino acids. Trimming at V came to 8 bases and at J to 8 bases, leaving 13 bases not matched to a gene.

V is TRBV5-1 and J is TRBJ2-1, with 10 bases fitting TRBD2. This CDR3 has 16 amino acids. Trimming cost V 3 bases and J 7 bases; bases outside gene matches: 10. From germline, CDR1 is SGHRS and CDR2 YFSETQ. Here the CDR3 DNA reads TGCGCCAGCAGCTACAACAGCGGGGGGGCGGGGAATGAGCAGTTCTTC. Translated: CASSYNSGGAGNEQFF.

The rearrangement uses TRBV27 and TRBJ1-2; TRBD1 aligns across 8 bases. This CDR3 comprises 16 residues. V lost 2 bases to trimming and J lost 0 bases; unmatched junction nucleotides: 5. Germline loops: CDR1 MNHEY, CDR2 SMNVEV (reference sequence). The CDR3 DNA reads as TGTGCCAGCAGTTTAGGACAGGGTATGCCTAACTATGGCTACACCTTC. The encoded protein is CASSLGQGMPNYGYTF.

This clonotype has only a few counts. The rearrangement uses TRBV2 and TRBJ2-2; tentatively, D is TRBD1 (5 bases). Between the trimmed V and J ends, which lost 7 bases and 5 bases, there was a span of 14 bases. The CDR3 contains 14 residues. CDR1 is SNHLY and CDR2 is FYNNEI in the germline V gene. The chain's CDR3 is CASMSRARTGELFF. CDR3 DNA sequence: TGTGCCAGCATGAGCAGGGCGAGGACCGGGGAGCTGTTTTTT.

V usage is TRBV5-1 and J usage is TRBJ2-6; a possible D gene is TRBD2 (5 bases). The CDR3 sequence is 14 residues long. V shed 4 bases and J shed 6 bases, with 11 bases lying between them. CDR1 is SGHRS, CDR2 YFSETQ, per germline. In DNA form, the CDR3 reads TGCGCCAGCAGCGAGGGCCACGAGGCCAACGTCCTGACTTTC. Its translation is CASSEGHEANVLTF.

This clonotype showed up just a few times. The genes are TRBV20-1 and TRBJ2-7; no definite D call. There are 12 residues in the CDR3. Trimming left V 3 bases short and J 3 bases short, with 9 bases between. Per germline, CDR1 DFQATT and CDR2 SNEGSKA (reference sequence). CDR3 protein: CSARTPNYEQYF. In DNA, the CDR3 is TGCAGTGCTAGGACCCCTAACTACGAGCAGTACTTC.

The J gene is TRBJ2-7, the V gene TRBV6-1; D may be TRBD2 (6 bases). The V end was cut by 6 bases, the J end by 5 bases, with 20 bases between. The length of the CDR3 is 15 residues. The germline V gene encodes CDR1 MNHNS and CDR2 SASEGT. The CDR3 here is CASRTGLRGAHEQYF. The CDR3, as DNA: TGTGCCAGCAGAACGGGACTCCGCGGGGCCCACGAGCAGTACTTC.

The chain recombines TRBV12-3 or TRBV12-4 with TRBJ2-4, with TRBD2 matching over 11 bases. The V gene end was trimmed by 5 bases and the J gene end by 7 bases; junction bases not matched to a gene: 7. The CDR3 covers 15 residues. The CDR3 loop is CASSPDSGRGNIQYF. In DNA form, the CDR3 reads TGTGCCAGCAGTCCCGATAGCGGGAGGGGTAACATTCAGTACTTC.

The rearrangement links TRBV9 to TRBJ2-6; perhaps TRBD2 as D (5 bases). In germline, CDR1 is SGDLS, CDR2 YYNGEE. Between the trimmed V and J ends, which lost 3 bases and 0 bases, there was a span of 10 bases. CDR3 size: 16 residues. The CDR3 loop reads CASSALGSSGANVLTF. The CDR3 DNA reads TGTGCCAGCAGCGCTTTGGGGAGCTCTGGGGCCAACGTCCTGACTTTC.

This clonotype was picked up a small number of times. The V gene is TRBV9, the J gene TRBJ2-1; the D is unclear. Germline lookup yields CDR1 SGDLS and CDR2 YYNGEE. This CDR3 is 16 amino acids long. Trimming pared 4 bases from V and 8 bases from J, leaving 22 bases between. This CDR3 reads CASSPHRLVFSDEQFF. DNA for the CDR3: TGTGCCAGCAGCCCCCACCGACTTGTTTTCTCGGATGAGCAGTTCTTC.

This sequence joins TRBV5-1 and TRBJ2-7, with D unresolved. Trimming took 3 bases from V and 6 from J, leaving 19 bases between them. Germline-derived CDR1 and CDR2 are SGHRS and YFSETQ. This CDR3 contains 15 residues. CDR3 loop: CASSSLNHPGSEQYF. CDR3 nucleotides: TGCGCCAGCAGCTCGCTAAACCACCCCGGAAGCGAGCAGTACTTC.

The chain recombines TRBV20-1 with TRBJ2-5; perhaps TRBD2 as D (5 bases). V shed 0 bases and J shed 4 bases, with 12 bases lying between them. Germline assignment: CDR1 DFQATT and CDR2 SNEGSKA (reference sequence). There are 14 residues in the CDR3. This CDR3 reads CSARERVTRETQYF. In DNA form, the CDR3 reads TGCAGTGCTAGAGAGAGGGTAACGAGAGAGACCCAGTACTTC.

This clonotype was recorded a few times. The V and J genes are TRBV20-1 and TRBJ1-2, with D uncertain. Germline V gene lookup returns CDR1 DFQATT and CDR2 SNEGSKA (reference sequence). V was shortened by 3 bases and J by 3 bases, with 2 bases between the two germline ends. The CDR3 is made up of 10 amino acids. CDR3 amino acids: CSASDYGYTF. The DNA of the CDR3 is TGCAGTGCTAGTGACTATGGCTACACCTTC.